The 6 T cell receptor beta chains presented below share a single source sample, sequenced in a study of somatic mutations in cytotoxic T cells in rheumatoid arthritis. Clones were sequenced by immunoSEQ multiplex PCR, and TCRdb holds only the in-frame ones, with some missing. This sample has about 18,000 clones; about three quarters occur once, and the top ten carry approximately 30%. The sample consisted of CD8+ T cells sorted from blood. These receptors were taken from an adult with rheumatoid arthritis.

Comment on this clone: A junction boundary mismatches the germline segment, possibly from a read error. This chain uses TRBV9 with TRBJ2-3, with D uncertain. The CDR3 contains 16 residues. The germline gives CDR1 SGDLS, CDR2 YYNGEE. The CDR3 DNA sequence: TGTGCCAGCAGCGTAGCCGGCTACGGCGGCACGGATACGCAGTATTTT. Protein product: CASSVAGYGGTDTQYF. Based on the CDR3 plus reference TRBV9 and TRBJ2-3, the full variable domain is DSGVTQTPKHLITATGQRVTLRCSPRSGDLSVYWYQQSLDQGLQFLIQYYNGEERAKGNILERFSAQQFPDLHSELNLSSLELGDSALYFCASSVAGYGGTDTQYFGPGTRLTVL.

The rearrangement links TRBV11-2 to TRBJ2-1; TRBD2 agrees at 7 bases. V lost 0 bases to trimming and J lost 9 bases; unmatched junction nucleotides: 11. The CDR3 is 16 residues long. Germline loops: CDR1 SGHAT, CDR2 FQNNGV. CDR3 loop: CASSLDWGRAMGEQFF. The CDR3 region has the DNA TGTGCCAGCAGCTTAGATTGGGGGAGGGCCATGGGTGAGCAGTTCTTC.

The chain combines TRBV7-8 with TRBJ2-3; 15 nucleotides match TRBD2. The CDR3 has 20 amino acids. In germline, CDR1 is SGHVS, CDR2 FQNEAQ. V lost 5 bases to trimming and J lost 1 base; unmatched junction nucleotides: 13. In DNA, the CDR3 is TGTGCCAGCAGCACTAGCGTAGGACTAGCGGGGGGGCCGGGCACAGATACGCAGTATTTT. Translating gives CASSTSVGLAGGPGTDTQYF.

The gene calls are TRBV27 and TRBJ2-1; 7 nucleotides align to TRBD2. Germline V CDR1 and CDR2: MNHEY, SMNVEV (reference sequence). The CDR3 sequence is 14 residues long. V gave up 4 bases and J gave up 8 bases; unmatched junction bases: 8. Here the CDR3 DNA reads TGTGCCAGCAGTTCTGCGGGAGTAGTGCATGAGCAGTTCTTC. This codes for CASSSAGVVHEQFF.

V gene TRBV6-5 combines with J gene TRBJ2-7, with 7 bases aligning to TRBD2. The CDR3 runs to 15 residues. V trimming: 2 bases; J trimming: 2 bases; junction bases outside the gene matches: 6. CDR1 is MNHEY and CDR2 is SVGAGI in the germline V gene. The CDR3 sequence is CASSYPGLGTYEQYF. CDR3 nucleotide sequence: TGTGCCAGCAGTTACCCTGGACTAGGGACCTACGAGCAGTACTTC.

This clone turned up a few times. The chain carries TRBV5-6 and TRBJ1-1, with unresolved D. The CDR3 contains 15 residues. Germline lookup yields CDR1 SGHDT and CDR2 YYEEEE. V lost 6 bases and J 0 bases, leaving 15 bases between the germline ends. CDR3 in amino acids: CASTRRGKVNTEAFF. CDR3 coding DNA: TGTGCCAGCACCCGGCGGGGTAAGGTGAACACTGAAGCTTTCTTT.